The 8 T cell receptor beta chains below come from one sample, sequenced in a study of identical twins. Each CDR3 protein is one row after TCRdb ran MiXCR on the 5' RACE reads. The sample yields more than 200,000 distinct CDR3 sequences, around 10% seen once. Sequencing was carried out using memory (CD45RO+) T cells sorted from blood. The receptors were sampled from a woman aged 18-30 years in good health.

This clonotype was seen many times. The V call is TRBV4-3, the J call TRBJ1-6; no clear D gene. Germline CDR1 and CDR2: LGHNA and YSLEER. The CDR3 has 16 residues. V was shortened by 0 bases and J by 7 bases, with 13 bases between the two germline ends. The CDR3 spells CASSQDLWTENSPLHF. Written as DNA, the CDR3 is TGCGCCAGCAGCCAAGATCTGTGGACCGAAAATTCACCCCTCCACTTT.

This clonotype was detected many times. V and J are TRBV5-1 and TRBJ1-3; a weak D match, TRBD1 (5 bases). The CDR3 is 14 residues long. Deletions cut 2 bases from V and 2 bases from J, with 8 bases between. The germline gives CDR1 SGHRS, CDR2 YFSETQ. The CDR3 DNA is TGCGCCAGCAGCTTTGAGGGGCCTGGAAACACCATATATTTT. Translated, it gives CASSFEGPGNTIYF.

There are a few counts of this clonotype. The rearrangement joins TRBV9 to TRBJ2-7, with 8 bases matching TRBD2. The ends lost 4 bases at V and 7 bases at J; junction bases unmatched: 19. This CDR3 is 17 amino acids long. Per germline, CDR1 SGDLS and CDR2 YYNGEE. The CDR3 is CASSPGGGLVLSEEQYF. For the CDR3, the DNA is TGTGCCAGCAGCCCGGGGGGGGGACTAGTACTATCGGAGGAGCAGTACTTC.

As regards this clonotype: A read error may account for a junction end that differs from germline. The chain carries TRBV20-1 and TRBJ2-2; TRBD2 is a possible D gene (6 bases). The germline gives CDR1 DFQATT, CDR2 SNEGSKA (reference sequence). The CDR3 contains 14 residues. The CDR3 coding sequence is TGCAGTACTAGAGATACGGGGGTGGCCGGGGAGCTGTTTTTT. Protein sequence: CSTRDTGVAGELFF.

This clonotype appeared a few times. The chain joins TRBV27 to TRBJ2-3; D is possibly TRBD1 (6 bases). This CDR3 has 13 residues. Trimming stripped 1 base from V and 9 bases from J, with 11 bases between. Germline V gives CDR1 MNHEY, CDR2 SMNVEV (reference sequence). CDR3 sequence: CASSLLNRATQYF. The CDR3 coding sequence is TGTGCCAGCAGTTTATTGAACAGGGCCACGCAGTATTTT.

In this sample, this clonotype turned up many times. The chain links TRBV20-1 to TRBJ2-7; TRBD1 matches 8 bases. CDR1 DFQATT and CDR2 SNEGSKA come from the germline V gene (reference sequence). The ends lost 5 bases at V and 10 bases at J; junction bases unmatched: 10. The CDR3 is made up of 12 amino acids. In DNA, the CDR3 is TGCAGTGCTCGTCCGGGACAGGATGTTCAGTACTTC. As protein: CSARPGQDVQYF.

There are many counts of this clonotype. The chain employs TRBV3-1 and TRBJ2-5; 11 bases match TRBD2. Losses at the gene ends were 4 bases for V and 2 bases for J; bases not matched to a gene: 3. CDR1 and CDR2 (germline): LGHDT, YNNKEL (reference sequence). The CDR3 totals 15 residues. CDR3 sequence: CASSLRTSGQETQYF. In DNA form, the CDR3 reads TGTGCCAGCAGCCTTCGGACTAGCGGGCAAGAGACCCAGTACTTC.

This clonotype was picked up many times. V gene TRBV29-1 combines with J gene TRBJ1-1, with a possible D match to TRBD1 (6 bases). Germline lookup yields CDR1 SQVTM and CDR2 ANQGSEA. The CDR3 consists of 13 residues. Trimming removed 5 bases at V and 2 bases at J, with 12 bases between. The CDR3 spells CSVRGHPNTEAFF. The CDR3 coding sequence is TGCAGCGTTCGGGGACATCCAAACACTGAAGCTTTCTTT. Together with reference TRBV29-1 and TRBJ1-1, the CDR3 gives the full variable domain: SAVISQKPSRDICQRGTSLTIQCQVDSQVTMMFWYRQQPGQSLTLIATANQGSEATYESGFVIDKFPISRPNLTFSTLTVSNMSPEDSSIYLCSVRGHPNTEAFFGQGTRLTVV.